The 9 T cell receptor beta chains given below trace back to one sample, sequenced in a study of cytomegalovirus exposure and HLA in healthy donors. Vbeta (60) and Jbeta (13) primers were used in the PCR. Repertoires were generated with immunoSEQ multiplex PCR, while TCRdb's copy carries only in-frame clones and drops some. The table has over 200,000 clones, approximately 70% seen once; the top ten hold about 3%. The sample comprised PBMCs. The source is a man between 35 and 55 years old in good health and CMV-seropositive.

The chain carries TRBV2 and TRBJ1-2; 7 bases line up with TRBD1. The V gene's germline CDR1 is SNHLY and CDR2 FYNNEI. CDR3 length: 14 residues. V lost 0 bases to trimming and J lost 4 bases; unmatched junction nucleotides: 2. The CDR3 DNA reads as TGTGCCAGCAGTGAAGCAGGGGGCATCTATGGCTACACCTTC. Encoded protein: CASSEAGGIYGYTF.

The CDR3, as DNA: TGTGCCAGCATCCCCGAGACAGGCTCCTACGAGCAGTACTTC. Its protein is CASIPETGSYEQYF. The V call is TRBV6-5, the J call TRBJ2-7; weak D call: TRBD1 (6 bases). The V end was cut by 7 bases, the J end by 0 bases, with 13 bases between. CDR3 size: 14 residues. Germline V gives CDR1 MNHEY, CDR2 SVGAGI.

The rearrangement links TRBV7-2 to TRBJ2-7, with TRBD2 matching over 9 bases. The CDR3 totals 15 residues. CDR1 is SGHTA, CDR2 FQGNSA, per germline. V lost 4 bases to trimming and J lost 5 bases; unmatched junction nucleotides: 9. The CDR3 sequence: CASSSSGLALHEQYF. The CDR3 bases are TGTGCCAGCAGCTCTTCGGGACTAGCACTCCACGAGCAGTACTTC.

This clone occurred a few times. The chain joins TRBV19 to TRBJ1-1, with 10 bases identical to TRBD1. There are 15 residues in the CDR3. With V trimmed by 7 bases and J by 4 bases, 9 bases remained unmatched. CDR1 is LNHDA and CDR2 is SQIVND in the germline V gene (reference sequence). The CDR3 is CASTLQGTGATEAFF. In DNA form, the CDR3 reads TGTGCCAGTACTCTCCAAGGGACAGGGGCCACTGAAGCTTTCTTT. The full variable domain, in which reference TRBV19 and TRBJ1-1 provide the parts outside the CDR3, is DGGITQSPKYLFRKEGQNVTLSCEQNLNHDAMYWYRQDPGQGLRLIYYSQIVNDFQKGDIAEGYSVSREKKESFPLTVTSAQKNPTAFYLCASTLQGTGATEAFFGQGTRLTVV.

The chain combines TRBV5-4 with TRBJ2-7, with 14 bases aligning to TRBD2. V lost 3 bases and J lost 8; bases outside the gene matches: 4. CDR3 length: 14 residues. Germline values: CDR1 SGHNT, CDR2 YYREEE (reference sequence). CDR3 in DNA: TGTGCCAGCAGCTCGACTAGCGGGGGGGCTAAGCAGTACTTC. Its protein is CASSSTSGGAKQYF.

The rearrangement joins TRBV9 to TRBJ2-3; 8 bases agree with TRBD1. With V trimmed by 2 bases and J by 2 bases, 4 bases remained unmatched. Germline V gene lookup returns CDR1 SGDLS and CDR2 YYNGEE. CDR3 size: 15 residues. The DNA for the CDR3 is TGTGCCAGCAGCGTTCGGGACAGGTACACAGATACGCAGTATTTT. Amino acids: CASSVRDRYTDTQYF.

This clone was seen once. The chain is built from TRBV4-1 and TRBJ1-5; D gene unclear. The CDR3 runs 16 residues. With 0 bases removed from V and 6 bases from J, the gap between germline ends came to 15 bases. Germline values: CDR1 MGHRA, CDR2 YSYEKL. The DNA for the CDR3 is TGCGCCAGCAGCCAAGATTTAGGTCCACGGGGTCAGCCCCAGCATTTT. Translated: CASSQDLGPRGQPQHF.

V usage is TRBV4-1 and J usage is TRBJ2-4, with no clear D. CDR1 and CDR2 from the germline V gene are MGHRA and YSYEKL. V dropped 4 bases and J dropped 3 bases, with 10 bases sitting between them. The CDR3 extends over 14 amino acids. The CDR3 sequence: CASSRLPGKNIQYF. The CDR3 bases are TGCGCCAGCAGCCGTCTTCCAGGCAAAAACATTCAGTACTTC.

The CDR3 coding sequence is TGTGCCAGCAGCGCAGGGGATGGGTATGGCTACACCTTC. It is translated as CASSAGDGYGYTF. This sequence joins TRBV5-4 and TRBJ1-2; TRBD1 might be the D (6 bases). V lost 4 bases to trimming and J lost 5 bases, with 12 bases between them. The CDR3 totals 13 residues. The germline CDR1 and CDR2 sequences are SGHNT and YYREEE (reference sequence).